The 16 T cell receptor beta chains below come from one sample, sequenced in a study of cytotoxic CD8 clonotypes in ibrutinib-treated CLL. Clones were sequenced by immunoSEQ multiplex PCR, and TCRdb holds only the in-frame ones, with some missing. The table lists hundreds of thousands of clones, around 75% of them singletons, with 5.5% to 6% in the top ten. Sequenced material: PBMCs, taken after 12 months of ibrutinib treatment. The source of these receptors is a human donor with chronic lymphocytic leukemia.

The chain recombines TRBV30 with TRBJ2-1, with a possible D match to TRBD1 (5 bases). This CDR3 has 13 residues. Trimming removed 1 base at V and 9 bases at J, with 13 bases between. Germline loops: CDR1 GTSNPN, CDR2 SVGIG (reference sequence). CDR3 sequence: CAWSGGAFIEQFF. For the CDR3, the DNA is TGTGCCTGGAGTGGGGGCGCGTTCATTGAGCAGTTCTTC.

V usage is TRBV7-3 and J usage is TRBJ2-7, with 8 bases identical to TRBD2. The CDR3 runs to 15 residues. With 0 bases clipped from V and 4 bases from J, the junction kept 5 bases outside the gene matches. Germline V CDR1 and CDR2: SGHTA, FQGTGA. The CDR3 DNA reads TGTGCCAGCAGCTTAACGGGACTAGTCGGTTACGAGCAGTACTTC. It specifies CASSLTGLVGYEQYF.

This clone was counted at least ten times. The gene calls are TRBV5-5 and TRBJ2-5, with 8 bases lining up with TRBD1. The CDR3 totals 14 residues. The germline V gene has CDR1 SGHKS and CDR2 YYEKEE (reference sequence). With 3 bases clipped from V and 3 bases from J, the junction kept 4 bases outside the gene matches. The CDR3: CASSSGTGEETQYF. The CDR3, as DNA: TGTGCCAGCAGCTCGGGGACAGGTGAAGAGACCCAGTACTTC.

This sequence joins TRBV25-1 and TRBJ1-2; 10 bases map to TRBD1. The CDR3 sequence is 15 residues long. The J segment lost 2 bases and the V segment lost 3 bases, leaving 3 bases of the junction unmatched. Germline CDR1 reads MGHDK; CDR2 reads SYGVNS. CDR3 amino acids: CASSDWGQGNYGYTF. In DNA form, the CDR3 reads TGTGCCAGCAGTGATTGGGGACAGGGGAACTATGGCTACACCTTC.

This sequence joins TRBV30 and TRBJ2-7, with TRBD1 as a possible D gene (6 bases). This CDR3 is built from 13 residues. Germline assignment: CDR1 GTSNPN and CDR2 SVGIG (reference sequence). V gave up 0 bases and J gave up 3 bases, with 9 bases separating them. The CDR3 coding sequence is TGTGCCTGGAGTGTACTGGGACACTACGAGCAGTACTTC. This gives the protein CAWSVLGHYEQYF.

V is TRBV4-1 and J is TRBJ2-7; D is unclear. Trimming cost V 1 base and J 2 bases, with 15 bases left between them. The CDR3 sequence is 16 residues long. Germline assignment: CDR1 MGHRA and CDR2 YSYEKL. The CDR3 coding sequence is TGCGCCAGCAGCCAAGGACCCCAAAAATCAGCCTACGAGCAGTACTTC. The encoded protein is CASSQGPQKSAYEQYF.

V and J are TRBV12-5 and TRBJ2-7; 12 bases fit TRBD1. CDR1 and CDR2 (germline): LGHNT, FRNRAP. The CDR3 loop spans 15 amino acids. Losses at the gene ends were 9 bases for V and 4 bases for J; bases not matched to a gene: 10. CDR3 protein: CARAALGQGAYEQYF. Here the CDR3 DNA reads TGTGCTAGGGCCGCCCTGGGACAGGGGGCTTACGAGCAGTACTTC.

The V and J genes are TRBV7-3 and TRBJ2-1; D possibly corresponds to TRBD2 (5 bases). The V gene lost 4 bases and the J gene lost 12 bases, with 10 bases spanning the gap. The CDR3 loop spans 11 amino acids. Germline V gene data show CDR1 as SGHTA and CDR2 as FQGTGA. CDR3 protein: CASSSHEGQFF. The DNA of the CDR3 is TGTGCCAGCAGCTCTCACGAGGGGCAGTTCTTC.

This chain uses TRBV6-5 with TRBJ2-7; D is uncertain. The CDR3 covers 13 residues. V shed 2 bases and J shed 7 bases, with 12 bases lying between them. The germline CDR1 and CDR2 sequences are MNHEY and SVGAGI. The CDR3 sequence is CASSYDPGSEQYF. CDR3 coding DNA: TGTGCCAGCAGTTACGATCCGGGCTCAGAGCAGTACTTC.

The rearrangement links TRBV6-6 to TRBJ1-2, with TRBD1 matching over 7 bases. In germline, CDR1 is MNHNY, CDR2 SVGAGI (reference sequence). The CDR3 is made up of 14 amino acids. V trimming: 5 bases; J trimming: 8 bases; junction bases outside the gene matches: 11. CDR3 sequence (DNA): TGTGCCAGCAGTCCTCCGGGACAGACGTCCGGCTACACCTTC. Translation gives CASSPPGQTSGYTF.

V and J are TRBV25-1 and TRBJ1-1, with TRBD1 as a possible D gene (5 bases). Trimming stripped 5 bases from V and 3 bases from J, with 16 bases between. CDR1 MGHDK and CDR2 SYGVNS come from the germline V gene. The CDR3 extends over 15 amino acids. This CDR3 reads CASSSRTLRDTEAFF. The CDR3 nucleotides read TGTGCCAGCAGTTCTCGGACACTGAGGGACACTGAAGCTTTCTTT.

This clone appeared a few times. The chain has TRBV29-1 and TRBJ2-4; D remains unclear. The V end lost 7 bases, the J end lost 2 bases, and 6 bases lay between the germline ends. Germline assignment: CDR1 SQVTM and CDR2 ANQGSEA. This CDR3 comprises 11 residues. The CDR3 sequence: CSAYPKNIQYF. The CDR3 coding sequence is TGCAGCGCCTATCCCAAAAACATTCAGTACTTC.

The chain links TRBV18 to TRBJ2-5; D is uncertain. The V gene lost 1 base and the J gene lost 2 bases, with 11 bases spanning the gap. The CDR3 loop spans 15 amino acids. CDR1 is KGHSH, CDR2 LQKENI, per germline. The CDR3 region is CASSPLATRQETQYF. The CDR3 bases are TGTGCCAGCTCACCACTTGCTACACGTCAAGAGACCCAGTACTTC.

Only a few counts were recorded for this clone. V and J are TRBV6-1 and TRBJ2-7; TRBD2 aligns across 9 bases. V shed 7 bases and J 2 bases; nucleotides not matched to a gene: 6. CDR3 length equals 14 residues. CDR1 is MNHNS and CDR2 is SASEGT in the germline V gene. CDR3 protein: CASTRGGGAYEQYF. CDR3 sequence (DNA): TGTGCCAGCACCAGAGGCGGGGGGGCCTACGAGCAGTACTTC.

The CDR3 is CASSLGQRETQYF. In DNA form, the CDR3 reads TGTGCCAGCTCACTGGGACAGAGAGAGACCCAGTACTTC. The rearrangement uses TRBV18 and TRBJ2-5, with 7 bases identical to TRBD1. CDR1 and CDR2 (germline): KGHSH, LQKENI. The CDR3 contains 13 residues. Germline trimming cut 4 bases from V and 4 bases from J; bases unmatched to any gene: 3.

V and J are TRBV28 and TRBJ2-7; D possibly corresponds to TRBD1 (6 bases). The CDR3 has 15 residues. Germline CDR1 MDHEN, CDR2 SYDVKM. Trimming took off 6 bases at V and 0 bases at J, with 15 bases between the two ends. CDR3 in amino acids: CASRNRVLTSYEQYF. In DNA, the CDR3 is TGTGCCAGCAGGAACAGGGTGCTAACCTCCTACGAGCAGTACTTC.